The clone carrying this T cell receptor (beta chain) was seen once. V was trimmed by 6 bases and J by 9 bases, leaving 11 bases between them. Germline V gene data show CDR1 as KGHDR and CDR2 as SFDVKD. The CDR3 length is 12 residues. The data were taken from a study of blood T cell repertoires in COVID-19. This table comes from immunoSEQ multiplex PCR, and its TCRdb copy is limited to in-frame clones, with some not included. The sample records roughly 80,000 clones, less than 90% being singletons. The receptor's source is a human donor in a cohort sampled during active COVID-19. The specimen was peripheral blood. The rearrangement links TRBV24-1 to TRBJ2-1, with D tentatively TRBD2 (5 bases). The CDR3 bases are TGTGCCACCAGTAACCGAGGAGGTGAGCAGTTCTTC. It yields the protein CATSNRGGEQFF.